One sample yielded the 28 T cell receptor beta chains listed below, sequenced in a study of shared clonotypes between healthy human individuals. The table came from immunoSEQ multiplex PCR; TCRdb's copy has only in-frame clones and leaves some out. The sample records some 240,000 clones, 50% to 75% being singletons. The specimen was memory CD4+ T cells sorted from blood. Subset in this sample: CD45RA-negative fraction. The receptors come from a man aged 30 to 45 in good health.

This clone showed up just a few times. The gene calls are TRBV5-1 and TRBJ2-4, with D hard to call. The V end was cut by 6 bases, the J end by 8 bases, with 12 bases between. Germline values: CDR1 SGHRS, CDR2 YFSETQ. The CDR3 has 12 residues. The CDR3 reads CASKDSADIQYF. DNA of the CDR3: TGCGCCAGCAAAGATAGTGCGGACATTCAGTACTTC.

This chain links TRBV5-4 with TRBJ2-1, with 11 bases lining up with TRBD1. The CDR3 has 16 amino acids. After removal of 4 bases from V and 4 bases from J, the junction contained 7 bases not matched to a gene. Germline loops: CDR1 SGHNT, CDR2 YYREEE (reference sequence). The CDR3 DNA follows: TGTGCCAGCAGCGGGAGGACAGGGGGCGGGTACAATGAGCAGTTCTTC. Protein product: CASSGRTGGGYNEQFF.

The J gene is TRBJ1-4, the V gene TRBV18, with D tentatively TRBD1 (5 bases). V lost 6 bases and J lost 5, with 16 bases in between. This CDR3 spans 15 amino acids. The germline CDR1 and CDR2 sequences are KGHSH and LQKENI. CDR3 sequence: CASSRSSGGNEKLFF. The DNA for the CDR3 is TGTGCCAGCTCCCGAAGCTCGGGGGGAAATGAAAAACTGTTTTTT.

This rearrangement joins TRBV28 to TRBJ1-5; D ambiguous. Trimming removed 7 bases from V and 0 bases from J, with 13 bases in between. CDR1 and CDR2 (germline): MDHEN, SYDVKM. The CDR3 contains 15 residues. The CDR3 DNA sequence: TGTGCCAGCACCACCCCTATCGTTAGCAATCAGCCCCAGCATTTT. Amino acids: CASTTPIVSNQPQHF.

To note about this clone: Possible read error: a much larger clone is one base away. In the same sample, other DNA sequences code for this CDR3. This chain connects TRBV9 to TRBJ2-3, with D perhaps assigned TRBD1 or TRBD2 (6 bases each). The germline V and J ends were trimmed by 5 bases and 3 bases, with 10 bases remaining between them. The CDR3 extends over 13 amino acids. The germline V gene has CDR1 SGDLS and CDR2 YYNGEE. The CDR3 region has the DNA TGTGCCAGCAGTGAAGGGGGGACAGATACGCAGTATTTT. Its translation is CASSEGGTDTQYF.

The V call is TRBV7-3, the J call TRBJ2-3; 12 positions match TRBD2. From germline, CDR1 is SGHTA and CDR2 FQGTGA. This CDR3 has 15 residues. V was pared by 6 bases and J by 6 bases, with 7 bases of the junction left unmatched. The CDR3 DNA is TGTGCCAGCAGACGCTCTAGCGGGAGGGCCGATACGCAGTATTTT. Its translation is CASRRSSGRADTQYF.

The chain joins TRBV2 to TRBJ2-3; TRBD2 matches at 8 bases. V trimming: 3 bases; J trimming: 5 bases; junction bases outside the gene matches: 4. CDR1 and CDR2 (germline): SNHLY, FYNNEI. The CDR3 runs to 14 residues. The CDR3 nucleotides read TGTGCCAGCAGTGACGAAGCGGGAGTAGATACGCAGTATTTT. Its protein is CASSDEAGVDTQYF. The complete variable domain, with remaining parts taken from reference TRBV2 and TRBJ2-3, reads EPEVTQTPSHQVTQMGQEVILRCVPISNHLYFYWYRQILGQKVEFLVSFYNNEISEKSEIFDDQFSVERPDGSNFTLKIRSTKLEDSAMYFCASSDEAGVDTQYFGPGTRLTVL.

The chain carries TRBV6-5 and TRBJ2-7; TRBD1 might be the D (5 bases). Germline V gives CDR1 MNHEY, CDR2 SVGAGI. Between the trimmed V and J ends, which lost 10 bases and 0 bases, there was a span of 10 bases. The CDR3 loop spans 12 amino acids. The CDR3: CATREASYEQYF. CDR3 in DNA: TGTGCCACCAGGGAAGCCTCCTACGAGCAGTACTTC.

This clone was seen many times. This chain joins TRBV5-4 and TRBJ2-3; TRBD1 might be the D (6 bases). Germline loops: CDR1 SGHNT, CDR2 YYREEE (reference sequence). The CDR3 is 18 residues long. Between the trimmed V and J ends, which lost 0 bases and 0 bases, there was a span of 17 bases. The CDR3 bases are TGTGCCAGCAGCTTGGGGGCGTGGACAGTTTCTAGCACAGATACGCAGTATTTT. Protein product: CASSLGAWTVSSTDTQYF.

This clone was seen at least ten times. Other DNA sequences within the sample encode an identical CDR3. The rearrangement joins TRBV9 to TRBJ2-1; no reliable D call. Trimming cost V 0 bases and J 1 base, with 11 bases left between them. This CDR3 has 16 residues. Germline values: CDR1 SGDLS, CDR2 YYNGEE. This CDR3 reads CASSVGSDPSYNEQFF. CDR3 coding DNA: TGTGCCAGCAGCGTAGGTTCGGACCCTTCCTACAATGAGCAGTTCTTC. Using reference TRBV9 and TRBJ2-1 for the parts outside the CDR3, the full variable domain is DSGVTQTPKHLITATGQRVTLRCSPRSGDLSVYWYQQSLDQGLQFLIQYYNGEERAKGNILERFSAQQFPDLHSELNLSSLELGDSALYFCASSVGSDPSYNEQFFGPGTRLTVL.

The chain carries TRBV2 and TRBJ2-7; D may be TRBD1 or TRBD2 (5 bases each). This CDR3 spans 12 amino acids. Looked up from germline, CDR1 is SNHLY and CDR2 is FYNNEI. V gave up 2 bases and J gave up 5 bases, with 7 bases separating them. Here the CDR3 DNA reads TGTGCCAGCAGTGAAATGGGACACGAGCAGTACTTC. This translates into CASSEMGHEQYF.

The gene calls are TRBV5-6 and TRBJ2-1; 7 nucleotides line up with TRBD2. CDR1 and CDR2 from the germline V gene are SGHDT and YYEEEE. The CDR3 has 17 amino acids. V shed 1 base and J 2 bases; nucleotides not matched to a gene: 9. In DNA, the CDR3 is TGTGCCAGCAGCTTGATGAGGGAGGGGTTGGCCTACAATGAGCAGTTCTTC. This encodes CASSLMREGLAYNEQFF.

This clone was found once. The J gene is TRBJ1-2, the V gene TRBV5-1; 8 bases map to TRBD1. The V gene end was trimmed by 1 base and the J gene end by 8 bases; junction bases not matched to a gene: 4. The CDR3 loop spans 13 amino acids. Germline values: CDR1 SGHRS, CDR2 YFSETQ. CDR3 nucleotides: TGCGCCAGCAGCTTGCAGGGGGCGGAAGGCTACACCTTC. Translating gives CASSLQGAEGYTF.

This clone turned up a few times. The chain has TRBV7-6 and TRBJ2-3, with D hard to call. Germline lookup yields CDR1 SGHVS and CDR2 FNYEAQ. The CDR3 extends over 12 amino acids. V was cut by 6 bases and J by 8 bases, with 12 bases left in between. CDR3: CASSSRLGTQYF. The CDR3 nucleotides are TGTGCCAGCAGTTCCCGCTTGGGTACGCAGTATTTT.

This clone was counted between two and nine times. The chain has TRBV28 and TRBJ2-5; D remains ambiguous. Trimming left V 2 bases short and J 3 bases short, with 13 bases between. CDR3 length equals 15 residues. CDR1 and CDR2 (germline): MDHEN, SYDVKM. CDR3 bases: TGTGCCAGCAGTTTACCAATTGGTGTGAAAGAGACCCAGTACTTC. It translates to CASSLPIGVKETQYF.

For the CDR3, the DNA is TGTGCCAGCAGCCACTGGACAGGGGGTCAGCCCCAGCATTTT. It encodes CASSHWTGGQPQHF. This sequence joins TRBV4-2 and TRBJ1-5, with TRBD1 matching over 10 bases. The CDR3 totals 14 residues. Germline V gives CDR1 LGHNA, CDR2 YNFKEQ. Unmatched junction bases numbered 2, after V lost 3 bases and J lost 6 bases.

The chain couples TRBV7-2 to TRBJ2-2; D gene uncertain. CDR1 and CDR2 (germline): SGHTA, FQGNSA. CDR3 length: 15 residues. The V and J ends lost 5 bases and 2 bases respectively, with 12 bases between them. The CDR3 DNA reads as TGTGCCAGCAGCCTAAACAGAGCCAACACCGGGGAGCTGTTTTTT. Amino acid sequence: CASSLNRANTGELFF. Full variable domain (rest looked up from reference TRBV7-2 and TRBJ2-2): GAGVSQSPSNKVTEKGKDVELRCDPISGHTALYWYRQSLGQGLEFLIYFQGNSAPDKSGLPSDRFSAERTGGSVSTLTIQRTQQEDSAVYLCASSLNRANTGELFFGEGSRLTVL.

This clone was found many times. The chain uses TRBV5-4 and TRBJ1-2; 9 bases fit TRBD1. Germline V gene sequence: CDR1 SGHNT, CDR2 YYREEE (reference sequence). The V segment lost 1 base and the J segment 4 bases; nucleotides outside the gene matches: 5. The CDR3 contains 15 residues. For the CDR3, the DNA is TGTGCCAGCAGCTTGCCACAGGGGGCGGGCTATGGCTACACCTTC. Protein: CASSLPQGAGYGYTF.

This chain uses TRBV27 with TRBJ2-3; D not resolved. The CDR3 totals 13 residues. The V end was cut by 2 bases, the J end by 3 bases, with 6 bases between. The germline V gene has CDR1 MNHEY and CDR2 SMNVEV (reference sequence). CDR3 nucleotide sequence: TGTGCCAGCAGTTTAAGGAGAACAGATACGCAGTATTTT. It translates to CASSLRRTDTQYF.

The rearrangement links TRBV28 to TRBJ2-7; 11 bases align to TRBD1. There are 15 residues in the CDR3. Germline values: CDR1 MDHEN, CDR2 SYDVKM. Trimming removed 4 bases from V and 4 bases from J; junction bases left unmatched: 6. CDR3 amino acids: CASSSVGQGAYEQYF. The CDR3 DNA reads TGTGCCAGCAGTTCCGTAGGACAGGGGGCTTACGAGCAGTACTTC.

This chain links TRBV7-2 with TRBJ2-5; 14 bases match TRBD2. CDR3 length: 17 residues. The germline V gene has CDR1 SGHTA and CDR2 FQGNSA. The junction had 3 bases not matched to a gene; V was cut back by 1 base and J by 2 bases. The CDR3 loop is CASSLERLAGGQETQYF. The CDR3 nucleotides are TGTGCCAGCAGCTTAGAACGACTAGCGGGAGGGCAAGAGACCCAGTACTTC.

The chain links TRBV10-3 to TRBJ2-3, with D possibly being TRBD2 (5 bases). There are 14 residues in the CDR3. The V gene's germline CDR1 is ENHRY and CDR2 SYGVKD. The V end was cut by 10 bases, the J end by 2 bases, with 16 bases between. The CDR3 DNA follows: TGTGCCACCCTCGGGGATCGAAACACAGATACGCAGTATTTT. Encoded protein: CATLGDRNTDTQYF.

This clone was observed a few times. The V call is TRBV28, the J call TRBJ2-1; D ambiguous. Trimming pared 1 base from V and 7 bases from J, leaving 11 bases between. This CDR3 is built from 14 residues. The V gene's germline CDR1 is MDHEN and CDR2 SYDVKM. The CDR3, as DNA: TGTGCCAGCAGTTTATCAATCGGTGGGAATGAGCAGTTCTTC. Protein: CASSLSIGGNEQFF.

This clone was counted at least ten times. The V and J genes are TRBV28 and TRBJ2-1; perhaps TRBD2 as D (6 bases). The V and J ends lost 0 bases and 8 bases respectively, with 14 bases between them. The CDR3 is 15 amino acids. Germline V gives CDR1 MDHEN, CDR2 SYDVKM. DNA of the CDR3: TGTGCCAGCAGTTTATGGGGACTCCAAAGGCATGAGCAGTTCTTC. This codes for CASSLWGLQRHEQFF.

The chain couples TRBV6-1 to TRBJ1-1; the D gene is possibly TRBD1 (5 bases). Germline V gene lookup returns CDR1 MNHNS and CDR2 SASEGT. Trimming shortened V by 6 bases and J by 4 bases, and 18 bases separated the two germline ends. The CDR3 contains 15 residues. Here the CDR3 reads CASRAGARGSTEAFF. Written as DNA, the CDR3 is TGTGCCAGCAGAGCCGGGGCCCGGGGGAGCACTGAAGCTTTCTTT.

The J gene is TRBJ2-1, the V gene TRBV5-1; 10 nucleotides align to TRBD2. CDR3 size: 16 residues. J was trimmed by 8 bases and V by 0 bases; bases with no gene match: 8. The germline V gene encodes CDR1 SGHRS and CDR2 YFSETQ. This CDR3 reads CASSLALAGAGDEQFF. The CDR3 region has the DNA TGCGCCAGCAGCTTGGCTCTAGCGGGAGCTGGAGATGAGCAGTTCTTC.

This clone was recorded many times. The CDR3: CASSMDRDQPQHF. The CDR3 DNA is TGTGCCAGTAGTATGGACAGGGACCAGCCCCAGCATTTT. The chain joins TRBV19 to TRBJ1-5; 8 bases align to TRBD1. J was trimmed by 7 bases and V by 3 bases; bases with no gene match: 2. Germline assignment: CDR1 LNHDA and CDR2 SQIVND (reference sequence). The CDR3 covers 13 residues.

The V gene is TRBV28, the J gene TRBJ1-4; 10 positions match TRBD1. CDR1 and CDR2 (germline): MDHEN, SYDVKM. The V gene end was trimmed by 5 bases and the J gene end by 7 bases; junction bases not matched to a gene: 10. The CDR3 is made up of 16 amino acids. This CDR3 reads CASSLQGTGVAEKLFF. DNA of the CDR3: TGTGCCAGCAGTCTTCAAGGGACAGGGGTCGCTGAAAAACTGTTTTTT. The full variable domain, with the rest looked up from reference TRBV28 and TRBJ1-4, is DVKVTQSSRYLVKRTGEKVFLECVQDMDHENMFWYRQDPGLGLRLIYFSYDVKMKEKGDIPEGYSVSREKKERFSLILESASTNQTSMYLCASSLQGTGVAEKLFFGSGTQLSVL.